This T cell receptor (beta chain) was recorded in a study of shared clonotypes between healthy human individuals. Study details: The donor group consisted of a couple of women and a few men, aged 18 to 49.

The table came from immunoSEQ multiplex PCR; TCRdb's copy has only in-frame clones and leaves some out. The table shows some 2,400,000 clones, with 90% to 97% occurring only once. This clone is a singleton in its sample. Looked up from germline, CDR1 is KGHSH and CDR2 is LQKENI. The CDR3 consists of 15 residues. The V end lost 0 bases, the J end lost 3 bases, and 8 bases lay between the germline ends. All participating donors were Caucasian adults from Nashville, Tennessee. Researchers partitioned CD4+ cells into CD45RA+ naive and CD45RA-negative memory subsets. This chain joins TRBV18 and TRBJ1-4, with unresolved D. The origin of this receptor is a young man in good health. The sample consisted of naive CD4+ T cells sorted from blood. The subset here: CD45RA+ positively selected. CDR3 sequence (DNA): TGTGCCAGCTCACCACCGAACGGAGCTAATGAAAAACTGTTTTTT. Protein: CASSPPNGANEKLFF.